This TCR beta chain originates from a study of T cells in Graves' hyperthyroidism and ophthalmopathy. Study-wide results and limits: Most thyroid-expanded clonotypes above 0.001 were also found in blood.

Template material for amplifying TCR beta CDR3 regions consisted of RNA transcripts. Primed by the HTBI set, a first-round RT-PCR was run on the TCR CDR3. TCRdb redid the calling of the multiplex PCR reads with MiXCR, one entry per CDR3 protein. The repertoire has approximately 560,000 distinct CDR3 sequences, about 45% of them found once; the top ten carry nearly 8.5%. These patients, aged 18 to 65, had recently diagnosed hyperthyroidism lasting under 2 months. Details on this clonotype: The antigen is undetermined.

V lost 5 bases, J lost 3 bases, and 17 bases lay in between. Germline lookup yields CDR1 SEHNR and CDR2 FQNEAQ (reference sequence). The CDR3 is 15 residues long. What was sequenced was peripheral blood or thyroid tissue (not recorded which). The clonotype was recovered from a woman aged 18-30 years with Graves' hyperthyroidism. The genes are TRBV7-9 and TRBJ2-7, with D tentatively TRBD1 (5 bases). The chain's CDR3 is CASSPTGVPYYEQYF. CDR3 in DNA: TGTGCCAGCAGCCCTACAGGCGTTCCCTACTACGAGCAGTACTTC.